The rows below give T cell receptor beta chains drawn from one sample of a study of control samples from healthy donors and cancer patients. Assay used: immunoSEQ multiplex PCR; TCRdb lists only in-frame clones, some missing. This table holds about 270,000 clones, roughly 80% found once. The sequencing input was PBMCs. These receptors all stem from a woman aged 60-70 years with lung cancer. Both conserved end residues are part of each CDR3. The order of the fields is J gene, D gene, clone size, V gene, CDR3 protein, CDR3 DNA. The D gene is left open where the match is weak. For some rows the clone size is stated as once, few or many, or as a class when expanded; others skip it.

j_gene: TRBJ1-6
d_gene: TRBD1
abundance: NA
v_gene: TRBV7-2
CDR3aa: CASSANRGDLNSPLHF
CDR3nt: TGTGCCAGCAGCGCCAACAGGGGGGATCTGAATTCACCCCTCCACTTT

j_gene: TRBJ2-1
d_gene: TRBD2
abundance: NA
v_gene: TRBV4-2
CDR3aa: CASSPASGGANDEQFF
CDR3nt: TGTGCCAGCAGTCCGGCAAGCGGGGGGGCTAACGATGAGCAGTTCTTC

j_gene: TRBJ1-2
d_gene: NA
abundance: NA
v_gene: TRBV5-1
CDR3aa: CASSQDSYYGYTF
CDR3nt: TGCGCCAGCAGCCAGGACAGTTACTATGGCTACACCTTC

j_gene: TRBJ2-7
d_gene: NA
abundance: NA
v_gene: TRBV5-1
CDR3aa: CASSLGVRDTYEQYF
CDR3nt: TGCGCCAGCAGCTTGGGTGTCAGGGACACCTACGAGCAGTACTTC

j_gene: TRBJ2-1
d_gene: TRBD2
abundance: NA
v_gene: TRBV6-2/TRBV6-3
CDR3aa: CASSPRRLAGAYNEQFF
CDR3nt: TGTGCCAGCAGTCCCCGGCGACTAGCGGGAGCCTACAATGAGCAGTTCTTC

j_gene: TRBJ2-1
d_gene: TRBD2
abundance: NA
v_gene: TRBV5-4
CDR3aa: CASSRAGGPIYNEQFF
CDR3nt: TGTGCCAGCAGTAGAGCGGGAGGGCCTATCTACAATGAGCAGTTCTTC

j_gene: TRBJ2-7
d_gene: NA
abundance: few
v_gene: TRBV27
CDR3aa: CASSFLPQGSYEQYF
CDR3nt: TGTGCCAGCAGTTTCCTACCACAGGGATCCTACGAGCAGTACTTC

j_gene: TRBJ1-1
d_gene: NA
abundance: NA
v_gene: TRBV9
CDR3aa: CASSVVSSGGAEAFF
CDR3nt: TGTGCCAGCAGCGTAGTGTCAAGCGGAGGGGCTGAAGCTTTCTTT

j_gene: TRBJ2-7
d_gene: TRBD1
abundance: few
v_gene: TRBV2
CDR3aa: CASSDRDRVPGQYF
CDR3nt: TGTGCCAGCAGTGACCGGGACAGGGTTCCCGGGCAGTACTTC

j_gene: TRBJ2-7
d_gene: NA
abundance: NA
v_gene: TRBV19
CDR3aa: CASSIGDNSYEQYF
CDR3nt: TGTGCCAGTAGTATAGGGGACAACTCCTACGAGCAGTACTTC

j_gene: TRBJ2-1
d_gene: TRBD2
abundance: NA
v_gene: TRBV30
CDR3aa: CAWGEIAGHYNEQFF
CDR3nt: TGTGCCTGGGGGGAAATAGCGGGTCACTACAATGAGCAGTTCTTC

j_gene: TRBJ2-6
d_gene: NA
abundance: NA
v_gene: TRBV5-1
CDR3aa: CASSLDGSGANVLTF
CDR3nt: TGCGCCAGCAGCTTGGACGGGTCTGGGGCCAACGTCCTGACTTTC

j_gene: TRBJ2-7
d_gene: TRBD2
abundance: NA
v_gene: TRBV5-1
CDR3aa: CASSRGLAESSYEQYF
CDR3nt: TGCGCCAGCAGCAGGGGACTAGCGGAAAGCTCCTACGAGCAGTACTTC

j_gene: TRBJ2-1
d_gene: NA
abundance: NA
v_gene: TRBV6-4
CDR3aa: CASSDYGSGEQFF
CDR3nt: TGTGCCAGCAGTGACTACGGCTCGGGTGAGCAGTTCTTC

j_gene: TRBJ1-4
d_gene: NA
abundance: NA
v_gene: TRBV14
CDR3aa: CASSSGGGVEKLFF
CDR3nt: TGTGCCAGCAGCTCAGGAGGGGGTGTTGAAAAACTGTTTTTT

j_gene: TRBJ2-1
d_gene: TRBD2
abundance: NA
v_gene: TRBV30
CDR3aa: CAWSRGSSYNEQFF
CDR3nt: TGTGCCTGGAGCCGCGGGAGCTCCTACAATGAGCAGTTCTTC

j_gene: TRBJ1-5
d_gene: NA
abundance: NA
v_gene: TRBV2
CDR3aa: CASSVSYSNQPQHF
CDR3nt: TGTGCCAGCAGCGTCAGTTATAGCAATCAGCCCCAGCATTTT

j_gene: TRBJ1-6
d_gene: TRBD1
abundance: NA
v_gene: TRBV25-1
CDR3aa: CASKDRNNSPLHF
CDR3nt: TGTGCCAGCAAGGACAGGAATAATTCACCCCTCCACTTT

j_gene: TRBJ2-5
d_gene: NA
abundance: NA
v_gene: TRBV5-6
CDR3aa: CASSSQTARETQYF
CDR3nt: TGTGCCAGCAGCTCCCAAACCGCCCGGGAGACCCAGTACTTC

j_gene: TRBJ1-1
d_gene: TRBD1
abundance: few
v_gene: TRBV4-1
CDR3aa: CASSPPAGQGGTEAFF
CDR3nt: TGCGCCAGCAGCCCCCCGGCCGGACAGGGTGGTACTGAAGCTTTCTTT

j_gene: TRBJ1-1
d_gene: NA
abundance: NA
v_gene: TRBV18
CDR3aa: CASSPRDEGTEAFF
CDR3nt: TGTGCCAGCTCACCCCGGGACGAGGGCACTGAAGCTTTCTTT

j_gene: TRBJ2-5
d_gene: TRBD2
abundance: NA
v_gene: TRBV5-4
CDR3aa: CASSLDTGTTQETQYF
CDR3nt: TGTGCCAGCAGCTTAGACACCGGGACTACCCAAGAGACCCAGTACTTC

j_gene: TRBJ2-1
d_gene: NA
abundance: once
v_gene: TRBV4-1
CDR3aa: CASSQEGRNLYNEQFF
CDR3nt: TGCGCCAGCAGCCAAGAAGGACGGAACCTCTACAATGAGCAGTTCTTC

j_gene: TRBJ1-2
d_gene: NA
abundance: NA
v_gene: TRBV19
CDR3aa: CASKGIEGLFGYTF
CDR3nt: TGTGCCAGTAAGGGGATAGAGGGGCTTTTTGGCTACACCTTC

j_gene: TRBJ1-4
d_gene: TRBD1
abundance: once
v_gene: TRBV30
CDR3aa: CAWSEVPGGEKLFF
CDR3nt: TGTGCCTGGAGCGAGGTCCCAGGGGGCGAAAAACTGTTTTTT

j_gene: TRBJ1-1
d_gene: NA
abundance: NA
v_gene: TRBV9
CDR3aa: CASSVPQGKRYTEAFF
CDR3nt: TGTGCCAGCAGCGTACCACAGGGAAAACGGTACACTGAAGCTTTCTTT

j_gene: TRBJ1-2
d_gene: NA
abundance: few
v_gene: TRBV6-5
CDR3aa: CASRVQDGYTF
CDR3nt: TGTGCCAGCAGGGTCCAAGACGGCTACACCTTC

j_gene: TRBJ2-7
d_gene: TRBD1
abundance: NA
v_gene: TRBV27
CDR3aa: CASSLDRATYEQYF
CDR3nt: TGTGCCAGCAGTTTAGACAGGGCTACCTACGAGCAGTACTTC

j_gene: TRBJ1-5
d_gene: NA
abundance: NA
v_gene: TRBV3-1/TRBV3-2
CDR3aa: CASSQEMLDQPQHF
CDR3nt: TGTGCCAGCAGCCAAGAGATGCTGGATCAGCCCCAGCATTTT

j_gene: TRBJ1-1
d_gene: NA
abundance: NA
v_gene: TRBV27
CDR3aa: CASSFLVRGGEAFF
CDR3nt: TGTGCCAGCAGTTTTCTTGTCCGCGGCGGTGAAGCTTTCTTT

j_gene: TRBJ2-3
d_gene: TRBD1
abundance: NA
v_gene: TRBV14
CDR3aa: CASSPRQGMADTQYF
CDR3nt: TGTGCCAGCAGCCCGCGACAGGGGATGGCAGATACGCAGTATTTT

j_gene: TRBJ2-5
d_gene: NA
abundance: few
v_gene: TRBV6-5
CDR3aa: CASSYWAHRETQYF
CDR3nt: TGTGCCAGCAGTTACTGGGCCCATAGGGAGACCCAGTACTTC

j_gene: TRBJ1-1
d_gene: NA
abundance: NA
v_gene: TRBV19
CDR3aa: CASSINSGTEAFF
CDR3nt: TGTGCCAGTAGTATCAACAGTGGCACTGAAGCTTTCTTT

j_gene: TRBJ2-2
d_gene: NA
abundance: NA
v_gene: TRBV10-3
CDR3aa: CAISESDSGPGELFF
CDR3nt: TGTGCCATCAGTGAGTCGGACTCGGGTCCCGGGGAGCTGTTTTTT

j_gene: TRBJ1-4
d_gene: TRBD1
abundance: NA
v_gene: TRBV5-4
CDR3aa: CASSFGGGGTGNEKLFF
CDR3nt: TGTGCCAGCAGCTTCGGTGGAGGAGGGACAGGGAATGAAAAACTGTTTTTT

j_gene: TRBJ2-1
d_gene: NA
abundance: NA
v_gene: TRBV11-3
CDR3aa: CASSLEGGRGSSYNEQFF
CDR3nt: TGTGCCAGCAGCTTAGAAGGTGGCAGGGGAAGCTCCTACAATGAGCAGTTCTTC

j_gene: TRBJ1-3
d_gene: NA
abundance: once
v_gene: TRBV6-5
CDR3aa: CASSYSRGSGNTIYF
CDR3nt: TGTGCCAGCAGTTACTCGCGGGGGTCTGGAAACACCATATATTTT

j_gene: TRBJ2-5
d_gene: NA
abundance: NA
v_gene: TRBV6-2/TRBV6-3
CDR3aa: CASSSSTVESYEQYF
CDR3nt: NA

j_gene: TRBJ2-5
d_gene: NA
abundance: NA
v_gene: TRBV4-2
CDR3aa: CASSPYTGSQETQYF
CDR3nt: TGTGCCAGCAGCCCATACACAGGGTCCCAAGAGACCCAGTACTTC

j_gene: TRBJ1-3
d_gene: NA
abundance: NA
v_gene: TRBV19
CDR3aa: CASRKQGVQLSGNTIYF
CDR3nt: TGTGCCAGTAGAAAACAGGGTGTCCAACTCTCTGGAAACACCATATATTTT

j_gene: TRBJ2-4
d_gene: NA
abundance: NA
v_gene: TRBV25-1
CDR3aa: CASSAEKGEAKNIQYF
CDR3nt: TGTGCCAGCAGTGCTGAAAAGGGGGAAGCCAAAAACATTCAGTACTTC

j_gene: TRBJ2-1
d_gene: NA
abundance: once
v_gene: TRBV9
CDR3aa: CASSYTSGNNYNEQFF
CDR3nt: TGTGCCAGCAGCTATACCTCCGGGAACAACTACAATGAGCAGTTCTTC

j_gene: TRBJ1-1
d_gene: NA
abundance: NA
v_gene: TRBV15
CDR3aa: CATSWGPNTEAFF
CDR3nt: TGTGCCACCAGCTGGGGACCGAACACTGAAGCTTTCTTT

j_gene: TRBJ2-5
d_gene: NA
abundance: once
v_gene: TRBV7-9
CDR3aa: CASSLAATATETQYF
CDR3nt: TGTGCCAGCAGCTTAGCGGCGACAGCAACAGAGACCCAGTACTTC

j_gene: TRBJ1-2
d_gene: NA
abundance: NA
v_gene: TRBV6-5
CDR3aa: CASSSVAAGYTF
CDR3nt: TGTGCCAGCAGTTCGGTTGCAGCTGGCTACACCTTC

j_gene: TRBJ2-2
d_gene: NA
abundance: few
v_gene: TRBV3-1/TRBV3-2
CDR3aa: CASSLTGELFF
CDR3nt: TGTGCCAGCAGTCTCACCGGGGAGCTGTTTTTT

j_gene: TRBJ1-1
d_gene: TRBD1
abundance: NA
v_gene: TRBV30
CDR3aa: CAWSHRGSTEAFF
CDR3nt: TGTGCCTGGAGTCACAGGGGGAGCACTGAAGCTTTCTTT

j_gene: TRBJ1-2
d_gene: TRBD1
abundance: NA
v_gene: TRBV5-1
CDR3aa: CASSQGQGNYGYTF
CDR3nt: TGCGCCAGCAGCCAAGGACAGGGGAACTATGGCTACACCTTC

j_gene: TRBJ1-6
d_gene: NA
abundance: NA
v_gene: TRBV4-1
CDR3aa: CASSQESVGLSISPLHF
CDR3nt: TGCGCCAGCAGCCAAGAATCGGTTGGACTATCAATTTCACCCCTCCACTTT

j_gene: TRBJ2-1
d_gene: NA
abundance: NA
v_gene: TRBV11-3
CDR3aa: CASSLGLGRGERAMNEQFF
CDR3nt: TGTGCCAGCAGCTTAGGCTTAGGCAGGGGAGAAAGGGCCATGAATGAGCAGTTCTTC

j_gene: TRBJ2-4
d_gene: NA
abundance: NA
v_gene: TRBV6-2/TRBV6-3
CDR3aa: CASSYRPGRINIQYF
CDR3nt: TGTGCCAGCAGTTACCGGCCAGGGAGGATAAACATTCAGTACTTC